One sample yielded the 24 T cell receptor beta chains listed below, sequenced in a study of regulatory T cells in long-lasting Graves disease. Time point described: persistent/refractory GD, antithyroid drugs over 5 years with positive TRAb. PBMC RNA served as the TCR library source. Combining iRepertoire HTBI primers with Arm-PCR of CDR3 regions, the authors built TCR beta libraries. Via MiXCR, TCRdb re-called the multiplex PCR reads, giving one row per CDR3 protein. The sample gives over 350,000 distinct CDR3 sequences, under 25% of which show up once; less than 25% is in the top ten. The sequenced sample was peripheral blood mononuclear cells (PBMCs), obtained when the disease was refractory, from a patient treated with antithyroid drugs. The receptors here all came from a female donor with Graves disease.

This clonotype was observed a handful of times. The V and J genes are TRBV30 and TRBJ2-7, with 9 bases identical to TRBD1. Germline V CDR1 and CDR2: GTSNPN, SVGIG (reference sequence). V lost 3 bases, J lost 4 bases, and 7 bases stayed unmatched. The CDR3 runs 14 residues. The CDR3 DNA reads TGTGCCTGGAGCTCCGGGACAGGGAGGTACGAGCAGTACTTC. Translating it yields CAWSSGTGRYEQYF.

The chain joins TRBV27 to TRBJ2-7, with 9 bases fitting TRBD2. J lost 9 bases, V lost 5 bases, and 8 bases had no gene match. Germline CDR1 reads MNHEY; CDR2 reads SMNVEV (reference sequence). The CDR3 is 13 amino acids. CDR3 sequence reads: CASSQGLAGGQYF. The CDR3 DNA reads TGTGCCAGCAGTCAGGGACTAGCAGGGGGGCAGTACTTC.

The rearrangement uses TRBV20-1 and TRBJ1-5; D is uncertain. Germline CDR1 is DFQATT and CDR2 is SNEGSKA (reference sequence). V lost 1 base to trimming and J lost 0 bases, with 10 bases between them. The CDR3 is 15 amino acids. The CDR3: CSARVGGNSNQPQHF. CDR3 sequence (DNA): TGCAGTGCTAGAGTCGGCGGCAATAGCAATCAGCCCCAGCATTTT.

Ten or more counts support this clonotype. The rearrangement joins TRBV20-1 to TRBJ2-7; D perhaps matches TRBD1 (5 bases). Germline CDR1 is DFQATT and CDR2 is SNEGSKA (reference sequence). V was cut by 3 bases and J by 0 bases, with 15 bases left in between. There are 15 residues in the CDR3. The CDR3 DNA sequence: TGCAGTGCTAGTGCAGGGTACTCGGTCTCCTACGAGCAGTACTTC. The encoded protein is CSASAGYSVSYEQYF.

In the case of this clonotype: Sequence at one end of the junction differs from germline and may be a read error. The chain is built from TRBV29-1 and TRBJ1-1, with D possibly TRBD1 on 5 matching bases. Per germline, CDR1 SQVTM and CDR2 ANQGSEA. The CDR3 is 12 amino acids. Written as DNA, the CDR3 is TGCGGCGTCGAGCCGTCAGGGACTGAAGCTTTCTTT. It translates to CGVEPSGTEAFF.

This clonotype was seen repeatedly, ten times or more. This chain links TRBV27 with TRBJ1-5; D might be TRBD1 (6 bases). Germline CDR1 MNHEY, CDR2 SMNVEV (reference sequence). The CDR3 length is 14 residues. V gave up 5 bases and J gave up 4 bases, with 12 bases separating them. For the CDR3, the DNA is TGTGCCAGCAGTCCTCAGGGGTTTAATCAGCCCCAGCATTTT. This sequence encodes CASSPQGFNQPQHF.

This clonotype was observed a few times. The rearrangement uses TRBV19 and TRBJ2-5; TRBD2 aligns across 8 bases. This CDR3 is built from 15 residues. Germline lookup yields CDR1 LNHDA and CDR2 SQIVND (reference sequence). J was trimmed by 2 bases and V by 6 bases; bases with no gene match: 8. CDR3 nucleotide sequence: TGTGCCAGTAGCAGAGCGGGAGTAGAGCAAGAGACCCAGTACTTC. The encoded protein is CASSRAGVEQETQYF.

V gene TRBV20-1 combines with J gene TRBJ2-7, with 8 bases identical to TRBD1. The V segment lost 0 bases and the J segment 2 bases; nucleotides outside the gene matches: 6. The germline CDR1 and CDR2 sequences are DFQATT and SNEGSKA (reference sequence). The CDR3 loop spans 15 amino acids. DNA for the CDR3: TGCAGTGCTAGAGATCCCATGGACAGGGCCTACGAGCAGTACTTC. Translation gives CSARDPMDRAYEQYF.

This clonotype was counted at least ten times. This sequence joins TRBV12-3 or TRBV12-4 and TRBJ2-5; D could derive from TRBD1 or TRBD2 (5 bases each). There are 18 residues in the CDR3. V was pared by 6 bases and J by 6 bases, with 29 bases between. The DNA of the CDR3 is TGTGCCAGCAGCCCTGAAGCGAGCTGGGACGGCGAGACCAAGACCCAGTACTTC. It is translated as CASSPEASWDGETKTQYF.

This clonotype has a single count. The CDR3 region is CSVEIVLEDTQYF. In DNA, the CDR3 is TGCAGCGTTGAAATAGTTTTGGAAGATACGCAGTATTTT. The V gene is TRBV29-1, the J gene TRBJ2-3; D not resolved. Germline V gene sequence: CDR1 SQVTM, CDR2 ANQGSEA. V was cut by 2 bases and J by 5 bases, with 11 bases left in between. The CDR3 length is 13 residues.

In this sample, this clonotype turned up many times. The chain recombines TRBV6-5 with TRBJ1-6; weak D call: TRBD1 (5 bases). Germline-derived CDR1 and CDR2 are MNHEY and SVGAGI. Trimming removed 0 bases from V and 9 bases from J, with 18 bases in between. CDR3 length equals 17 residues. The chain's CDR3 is CASSYSITAGLASPLHF. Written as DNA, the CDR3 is TGTGCCAGCAGTTACTCGATCACGGCAGGGTTGGCTTCACCCCTCCACTTT.

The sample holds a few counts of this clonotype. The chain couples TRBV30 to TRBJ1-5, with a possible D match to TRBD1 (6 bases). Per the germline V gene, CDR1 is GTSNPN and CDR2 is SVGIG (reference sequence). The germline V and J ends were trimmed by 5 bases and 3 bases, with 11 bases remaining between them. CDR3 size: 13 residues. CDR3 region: CAWGQGTNQPQHF. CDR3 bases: TGTGCCTGGGGTCAGGGGACCAATCAGCCCCAGCATTTT.

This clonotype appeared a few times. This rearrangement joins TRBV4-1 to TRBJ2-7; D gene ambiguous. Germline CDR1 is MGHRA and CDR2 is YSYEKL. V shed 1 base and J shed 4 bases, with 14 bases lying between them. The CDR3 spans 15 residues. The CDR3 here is CASSQVAEGLYEQYF. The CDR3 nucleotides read TGCGCCAGCAGCCAAGTTGCCGAAGGGCTTTACGAGCAGTACTTC.

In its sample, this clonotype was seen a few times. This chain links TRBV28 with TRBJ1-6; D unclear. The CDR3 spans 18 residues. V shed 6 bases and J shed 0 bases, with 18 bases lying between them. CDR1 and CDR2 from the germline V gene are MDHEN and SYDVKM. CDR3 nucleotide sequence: TGTGCCAGCAGCTACCCTAGGGAAGAAAGCTCCTATAATTCACCCCTCCACTTT. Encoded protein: CASSYPREESSYNSPLHF.

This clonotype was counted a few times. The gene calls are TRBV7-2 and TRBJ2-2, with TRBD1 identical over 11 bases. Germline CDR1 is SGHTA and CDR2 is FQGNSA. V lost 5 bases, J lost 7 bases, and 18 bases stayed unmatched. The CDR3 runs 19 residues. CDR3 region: CASSPWGRGQGVRGGELFF. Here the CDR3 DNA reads TGTGCCAGCAGCCCTTGGGGGCGGGGACAGGGGGTCCGTGGCGGGGAGCTGTTTTTT.

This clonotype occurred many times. The CDR3 sequence: CSARDGAEAFF. DNA of the CDR3: TGCAGTGCTAGAGATGGGGCTGAAGCTTTCTTT. The chain is built from TRBV20-1 and TRBJ1-1; D not certain. The CDR3 length is 11 residues. Germline-derived CDR1 and CDR2 are DFQATT and SNEGSKA (reference sequence). V was pared by 0 bases and J by 6 bases, with 5 bases between.

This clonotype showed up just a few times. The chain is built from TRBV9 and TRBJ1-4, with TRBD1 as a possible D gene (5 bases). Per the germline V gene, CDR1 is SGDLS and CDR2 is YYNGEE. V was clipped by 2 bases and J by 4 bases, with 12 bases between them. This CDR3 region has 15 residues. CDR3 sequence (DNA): TGTGCCAGCAGCGTCGGTGGGGGTTTTAATGAAAAACTGTTTTTT. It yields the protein CASSVGGGFNEKLFF.

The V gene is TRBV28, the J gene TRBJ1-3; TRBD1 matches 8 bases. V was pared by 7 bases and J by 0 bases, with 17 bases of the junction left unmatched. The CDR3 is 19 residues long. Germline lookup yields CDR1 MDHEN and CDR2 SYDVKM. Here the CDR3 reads CASTQILGTGLSSGNTIYF. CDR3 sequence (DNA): TGTGCCAGCACCCAAATTCTCGGGACAGGACTGAGCTCTGGAAACACCATATATTTT.

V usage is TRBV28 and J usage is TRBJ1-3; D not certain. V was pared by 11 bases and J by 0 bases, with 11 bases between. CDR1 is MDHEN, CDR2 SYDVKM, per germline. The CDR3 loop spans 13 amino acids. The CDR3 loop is CAAGLGSGNTIYF. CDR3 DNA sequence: TGTGCCGCAGGCTTAGGCTCTGGAAACACCATATATTTT.

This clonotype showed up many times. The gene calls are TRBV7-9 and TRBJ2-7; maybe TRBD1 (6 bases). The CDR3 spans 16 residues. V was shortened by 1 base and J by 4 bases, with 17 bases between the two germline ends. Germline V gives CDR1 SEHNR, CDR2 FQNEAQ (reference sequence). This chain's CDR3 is CASSLVVGTRVYEQYF. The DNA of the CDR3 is TGTGCCAGCAGCTTAGTCGTTGGGACAAGGGTGTACGAGCAGTACTTC.

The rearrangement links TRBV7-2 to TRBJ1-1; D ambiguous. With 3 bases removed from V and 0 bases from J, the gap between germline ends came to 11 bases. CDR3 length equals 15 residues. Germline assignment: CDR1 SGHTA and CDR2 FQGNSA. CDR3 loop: CASSLLSLVNTEAFF. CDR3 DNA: TGTGCCAGCAGCTTGTTAAGTCTGGTGAACACTGAAGCTTTCTTT.

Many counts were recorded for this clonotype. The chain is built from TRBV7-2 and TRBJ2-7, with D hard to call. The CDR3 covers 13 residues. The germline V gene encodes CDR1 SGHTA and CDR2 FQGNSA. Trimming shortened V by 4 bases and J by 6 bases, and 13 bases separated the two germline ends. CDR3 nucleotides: TGTGCCAGCAGCTCCGCGGACCTGTCCGAGCAGTACTTC. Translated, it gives CASSSADLSEQYF.

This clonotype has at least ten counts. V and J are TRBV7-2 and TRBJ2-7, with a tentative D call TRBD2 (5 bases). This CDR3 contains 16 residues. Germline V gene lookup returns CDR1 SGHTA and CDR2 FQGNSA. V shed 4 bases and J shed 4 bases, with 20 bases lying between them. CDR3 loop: CASSSTRTHSLYEQYF. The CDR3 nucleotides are TGTGCCAGCAGCTCTACCCGGACTCATTCGCTGTACGAGCAGTACTTC.

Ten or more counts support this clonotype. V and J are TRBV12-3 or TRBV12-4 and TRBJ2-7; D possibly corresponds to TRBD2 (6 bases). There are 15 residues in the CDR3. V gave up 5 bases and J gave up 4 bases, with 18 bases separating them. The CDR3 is CASSPLGEVGYEQYF. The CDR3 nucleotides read TGTGCCAGCAGTCCCCTTGGGGAGGTGGGTTACGAGCAGTACTTC.